This TCR beta chain was recorded in a study of blood T cell repertoires in COVID-19. Study at large: The United States, Italy and Spain supplied acute and convalescent COVID-19 samples.

From germline, CDR1 is MNHEY and CDR2 SMNVEV (reference sequence). Trimming removed 3 bases from V and 3 bases from J, with 12 bases in between. This CDR3 region has 14 residues. Sequencing used immunoSEQ multiplex PCR; TCRdb keeps in-frame clones, though not all of them. The data hold more than 95,000 clones, with 75% to 90% observed a single time. The clonotype was recovered from a man aged 50 or older with acute or convalescent COVID-19. Material for sequencing was peripheral blood. This rearrangement joins TRBV27 to TRBJ2-7; a possible D gene is TRBD2 (5 bases). CDR3 residues: CASSFTSWGYEQYF. In DNA, the CDR3 is TGTGCCAGCAGTTTCACTAGTTGGGGCTACGAGCAGTACTTC.